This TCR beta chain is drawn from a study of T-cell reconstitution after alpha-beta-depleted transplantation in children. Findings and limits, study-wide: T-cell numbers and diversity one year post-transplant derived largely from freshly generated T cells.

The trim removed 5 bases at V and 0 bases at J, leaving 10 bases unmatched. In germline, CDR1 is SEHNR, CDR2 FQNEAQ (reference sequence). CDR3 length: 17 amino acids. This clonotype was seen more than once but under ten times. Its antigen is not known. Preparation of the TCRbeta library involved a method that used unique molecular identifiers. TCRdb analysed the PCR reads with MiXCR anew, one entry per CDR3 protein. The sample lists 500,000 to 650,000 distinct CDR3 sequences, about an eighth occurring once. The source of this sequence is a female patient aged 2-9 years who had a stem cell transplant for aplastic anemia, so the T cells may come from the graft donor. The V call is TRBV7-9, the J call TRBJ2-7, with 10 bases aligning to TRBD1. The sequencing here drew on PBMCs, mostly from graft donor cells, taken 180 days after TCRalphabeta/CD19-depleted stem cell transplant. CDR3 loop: CASSPGTGVVSSYEQYF. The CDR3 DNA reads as TGTGCCAGCAGCCCCGGGACAGGGGTTGTGAGCTCCTACGAGCAGTACTTC.